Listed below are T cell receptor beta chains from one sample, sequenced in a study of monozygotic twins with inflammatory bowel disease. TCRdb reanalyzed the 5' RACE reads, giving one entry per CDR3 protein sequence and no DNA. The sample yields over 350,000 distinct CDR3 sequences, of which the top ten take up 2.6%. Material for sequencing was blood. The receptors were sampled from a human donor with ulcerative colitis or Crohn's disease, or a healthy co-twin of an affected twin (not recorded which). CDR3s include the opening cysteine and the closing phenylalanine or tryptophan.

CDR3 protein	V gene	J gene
CASSQDRQIGTVYTF	TRBV4-3	TRBJ1-2
CSARDSDRGNEKLFF	TRBV20-1	TRBJ1-4
CSARTSGQETQYF	TRBV20-1	TRBJ2-5
CASTHFFGGASSYEQYF	TRBV12-3/TRBV12-4	TRBJ2-7
CASSGDSEGSPLHF	TRBV9	TRBJ1-6
CSARDRLLAALYEQYF	TRBV20-1	TRBJ2-7
CASSPGQGAKLFF	TRBV12-3/TRBV12-4	TRBJ1-4
CSVEEARNYGYTF	TRBV29-1	TRBJ1-2
CASSRGLEVRSYEQYF	TRBV7-6	TRBJ2-7
CSAREPEFSNQPQHF	TRBV20-1	TRBJ1-5
CASSLGWGGQAGELFF	TRBV11-2	TRBJ2-2
CASSPPRPEQFF	TRBV7-2	TRBJ2-1
CASSVGPYEQYF	TRBV12-3/TRBV12-4	TRBJ2-7
CASKRSTDTQYF	TRBV6-2/TRBV6-3	TRBJ2-3
CASSFRGSGAQQETQYF	TRBV7-9	TRBJ2-5
CASSPTGWPQHF	TRBV18	TRBJ1-5
CASSYEAHGELFF	TRBV11-3	TRBJ2-2
CASSPFSTFGVGEAEAFF	TRBV18	TRBJ1-1
CASSGGTLNTGELFF	TRBV25-1	TRBJ2-2
CASSSTGLASPLHF	TRBV10-2	TRBJ1-6